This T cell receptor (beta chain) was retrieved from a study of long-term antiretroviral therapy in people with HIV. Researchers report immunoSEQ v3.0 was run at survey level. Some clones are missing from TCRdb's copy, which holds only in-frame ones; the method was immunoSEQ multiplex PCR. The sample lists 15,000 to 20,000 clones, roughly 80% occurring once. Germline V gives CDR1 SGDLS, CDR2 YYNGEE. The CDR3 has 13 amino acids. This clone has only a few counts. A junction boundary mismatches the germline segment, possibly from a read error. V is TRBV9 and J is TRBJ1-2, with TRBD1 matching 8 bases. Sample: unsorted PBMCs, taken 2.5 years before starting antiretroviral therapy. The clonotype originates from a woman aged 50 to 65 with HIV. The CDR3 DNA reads TGTGCCAGCAACGTACAGGGGGACTATGGCTACACCTTC. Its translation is CASNVQGDYGYTF.